These 21 T cell receptor beta chains came from one sample sequenced in a study of response to subunit inactivated influenza vaccine. TCRdb re-derived calls from the RT-PCR reads in MiXCR, one entry per CDR3 protein. The table shows hundreds of thousands of distinct CDR3 sequences, with about 11% occurring only once. This same sample was also part of a study on T cells expressing NK-cell markers. That paper adds: Synthesis of TCR beta cDNA relied on 5'RACE template switching carrying UMIs.

The sample was PBMCs from blood, taken on the day of vaccination. The receptor set was obtained from a man aged 50 or older who received an inactivated influenza vaccine.

There are a few counts of this clonotype. The chain has TRBV20-1 and TRBJ2-2; unclear D gene. V was pared by 5 bases and J by 0 bases, with 13 bases between. The CDR3 is made up of 15 amino acids. The germline gives CDR1 DFQATT, CDR2 SNEGSKA (reference sequence). In DNA form, the CDR3 reads TGCAGTGCTGTTCCCCCAGCCCCGAACACCGGGGAGCTGTTTTTT. It codes for CSAVPPAPNTGELFF.

The chain couples TRBV4-3 to TRBJ2-3; 9 nucleotides agree with TRBD2. J gave up 1 base and V 0 bases, and 2 bases lay outside the gene matches. The CDR3 has 16 residues. Germline V gene data show CDR1 as LGHNA and CDR2 as YSLEER. The CDR3 region is CASSQDAGGGTDTQYF. Here the CDR3 DNA reads TGCGCCAGCAGCCAAGACGCGGGGGGGGGCACAGATACGCAGTATTTT.

The chain couples TRBV3-1 to TRBJ2-3, with D possibly TRBD2 on 5 matching bases. V lost 1 base, J lost 4 bases, and 12 bases lay in between. In germline, CDR1 is LGHDT, CDR2 YNNKEL (reference sequence). CDR3 length equals 15 residues. CDR3 sequence reads: CASSQASGGADTQYF. Here the CDR3 DNA reads TGTGCCAGCAGCCAAGCCAGCGGCGGAGCAGATACGCAGTATTTT.

This chain links TRBV15 with TRBJ2-1, with 9 bases fitting TRBD1. Germline assignment: CDR1 LNHNV and CDR2 YYDKDF (reference sequence). With 1 base clipped from V and 3 bases from J, the junction kept 7 bases outside the gene matches. CDR3 length equals 17 residues. As DNA, the CDR3 is TGTGCCACCAGCAGAGGCAAACAGGGGGCTCGCTACAATGAGCAGTTCTTC. Its translation is CATSRGKQGARYNEQFF. The whole variable domain, filled in from reference TRBV15 and TRBJ2-1, reads DAMVIQNPRYQVTQFGKPVTLSCSQTLNHNVMYWYQQKSSQAPKLLFHYYDKDFNNEADTPDNFQSRRPNTSFCFLDIRSPGLGDTAMYLCATSRGKQGARYNEQFFGPGTRLTVL.

This clonotype has more than one count but fewer than ten. The chain joins TRBV4-3 to TRBJ1-1, with TRBD1 matching 8 bases. This CDR3 comprises 15 residues. Trimming at V came to 5 bases and at J to 2 bases, leaving 7 bases not matched to a gene. Germline CDR1 reads LGHNA; CDR2 reads YSLEER. The CDR3: CASSLRTGSNTEAFF. CDR3 in DNA: TGCGCCAGCAGCTTGCGGACAGGGTCAAACACTGAAGCTTTCTTT.

The chain couples TRBV7-2 to TRBJ2-5; 7 nucleotides match TRBD2. This CDR3 is 13 amino acids long. Germline assignment: CDR1 SGHTA and CDR2 FQGNSA. With V trimmed by 3 bases and J by 11 bases, 9 bases remained unmatched. The CDR3 spells CASSLLVAGDQYF. The CDR3 region has the DNA TGTGCCAGCAGCTTGTTAGTAGCGGGCGATCAGTACTTC.

The rearrangement joins TRBV20-1 to TRBJ2-3; D is possibly TRBD1 or TRBD2 (5 bases each). The V end was cut by 1 base, the J end by 4 bases, with 9 bases between. CDR3 size: 13 residues. Germline values: CDR1 DFQATT, CDR2 SNEGSKA (reference sequence). In DNA form, the CDR3 reads TGCAGTGCTAGAGGAGGGGTCGCAGATACGCAGTATTTT. Encoded protein: CSARGGVADTQYF.

The chain uses TRBV4-3 and TRBJ1-5; 7 nucleotides line up with TRBD1. This CDR3 is built from 13 residues. The J segment lost 7 bases and the V segment lost 4 bases, leaving 4 bases of the junction unmatched. From germline, CDR1 is LGHNA and CDR2 YSLEER. CDR3 sequence (DNA): TGCGCCAGCAGCCCAGACAGGGCCCAGCCCCAGCATTTT. This translates into CASSPDRAQPQHF.

This clonotype showed up just a few times. J is TRBJ2-3 and V is TRBV7-8, with TRBD2 as a possible D gene (6 bases). V was trimmed by 3 bases and J by 5 bases, leaving 21 bases between them. CDR3 length equals 17 residues. Germline CDR1 and CDR2: SGHVS and FQNEAQ. The CDR3 DNA reads as TGTGCCAGCAGCTTGATCCGCGGCGGGACTGTAATAGATACGCAGTATTTT. Translating gives CASSLIRGGTVIDTQYF.

This clonotype was counted only a few times. This rearrangement joins TRBV12-3 or TRBV12-4 to TRBJ2-2; tentative D call: TRBD2 (7 bases). V shed 3 bases and J shed 6 bases, with 11 bases lying between them. The CDR3 extends over 14 amino acids. The CDR3 sequence is CASSFRGAPGELFF. DNA for the CDR3: TGTGCCAGCAGTTTCCGGGGGGCCCCCGGGGAGCTGTTTTTT.

This chain joins TRBV28 and TRBJ1-1; D unclear. The CDR3 loop spans 13 amino acids. Per the germline V gene, CDR1 is MDHEN and CDR2 is SYDVKM. The ends were cut back, 3 bases at V and 9 bases at J, with 14 bases in the middle. Written as DNA, the CDR3 is TGTGCCAGCAGTTTGCGTACCACGGTGCAAGCTTTCTTT. Protein sequence: CASSLRTTVQAFF.

This clonotype showed up just a few times. The chain uses TRBV3-1 and TRBJ2-1; 14 bases fit TRBD2. Germline loops: CDR1 LGHDT, CDR2 YNNKEL (reference sequence). V lost 5 bases to trimming and J lost 4 bases; unmatched junction nucleotides: 13. The CDR3 has 19 amino acids. The CDR3 here is CASSVGEPGLAGAYNEQFF. The CDR3 DNA reads TGTGCCAGCAGCGTAGGAGAGCCGGGACTAGCGGGAGCGTACAATGAGCAGTTCTTC.

The chain has TRBV3-1 and TRBJ2-7; no clear D. Between the trimmed V and J ends, which lost 4 bases and 6 bases, there was a span of 13 bases. Germline V CDR1 and CDR2: LGHDT, YNNKEL (reference sequence). CDR3 length: 13 residues. The CDR3 bases are TGTGCCAGCAGCCGGAATAGGGTAGGCGAGCAGTACTTC. Its translation is CASSRNRVGEQYF.

This clonotype turned up a few times. The chain uses TRBV11-2 and TRBJ2-2; D unresolved. Germline V lookup: CDR1 SGHAT, CDR2 FQNNGV. V was pared by 6 bases and J by 0 bases, with 14 bases between. The CDR3 is 16 amino acids. The chain's CDR3 is CASRGFPYANTGELFF. CDR3 in DNA: TGTGCCAGCAGGGGTTTTCCATACGCGAACACCGGGGAGCTGTTTTTT.

The chain joins TRBV7-2 to TRBJ2-1; 8 positions match TRBD2. The V gene's germline CDR1 is SGHTA and CDR2 FQGNSA. V lost 2 bases to trimming and J lost 3 bases; unmatched junction nucleotides: 6. This CDR3 spans 16 amino acids. As DNA, the CDR3 is TGTGCCAGCAGCTTATCCGGGGGGGCGTTCTACAATGAGCAGTTCTTC. This translates into CASSLSGGAFYNEQFF.

This clonotype was seen more than once but under ten times. The CDR3 nucleotides read TGTGCCAGCACCGGGGCCCAAAACGATCAGCCCCAGCATTTT. This gives the protein CASTGAQNDQPQHF. The chain is built from TRBV28 and TRBJ1-5, with D possibly being TRBD1 (5 bases). Germline V gene lookup returns CDR1 MDHEN and CDR2 SYDVKM. The CDR3 contains 14 residues. Trimming pared 7 bases from V and 5 bases from J, leaving 15 bases between. The whole variable domain, filled in from reference TRBV28 and TRBJ1-5, reads DVKVTQSSRYLVKRTGEKVFLECVQDMDHENMFWYRQDPGLGLRLIYFSYDVKMKEKGDIPEGYSVSREKKERFSLILESASTNQTSMYLCASTGAQNDQPQHFGDGTRLSIL.

The chain carries TRBV7-9 and TRBJ2-1, with 10 nucleotides matching TRBD2. CDR3 length equals 14 residues. V lost 5 bases and J lost 9; bases outside the gene matches: 7. Germline CDR1 is SEHNR and CDR2 is FQNEAQ (reference sequence). In nucleotides, the CDR3 is TGTGCCAGCAGCACCCGGACTAGCGGTATTGAGCAGTTCTTC. Translated: CASSTRTSGIEQFF.

The chain has TRBV12-3 or TRBV12-4 and TRBJ1-4, with unresolved D. This CDR3 comprises 12 residues. V was pared by 7 bases and J by 11 bases, with 14 bases between. The CDR3 loop reads CASKYGSGKLFF. In nucleotides, the CDR3 is TGTGCCAGCAAGTATGGTTCGGGGAAACTGTTTTTT.

In its sample, this clonotype was seen a few times. The V call is TRBV9, the J call TRBJ2-3; D ambiguous. Germline V CDR1 and CDR2: SGDLS, YYNGEE. V was clipped by 4 bases and J by 4 bases, with 13 bases between them. There are 14 residues in the CDR3. This CDR3 is CASSTRVQPDTQYF. The CDR3 coding sequence is TGTGCCAGCAGCACTCGTGTTCAGCCAGATACGCAGTATTTT.

In this sample, this clonotype turned up a few times. V and J are TRBV6-4 and TRBJ1-4; 9 nucleotides agree with TRBD1. With 5 bases clipped from V and 5 bases from J, the junction kept 6 bases outside the gene matches. There are 15 residues in the CDR3. Germline CDR1 is MRHNA and CDR2 is SNTAGT. CDR3 DNA sequence: TGTGCCAGCAGTCCACAGGGGGCGCGAAATGAAAAACTGTTTTTT. Its translation: CASSPQGARNEKLFF.

CDR3 in amino acids: CATSRDVGGLEAFF. In DNA form, the CDR3 reads TGTGCCACCAGCAGAGATGTGGGAGGGTTGGAAGCTTTCTTT. The genes are TRBV15 and TRBJ1-1; no definite D call. Trimming removed 0 bases from V and 8 bases from J, with 13 bases in between. The germline V gene encodes CDR1 LNHNV and CDR2 YYDKDF (reference sequence). This CDR3 has 14 residues.